Described below is a single TCR beta chain sequence and its context. What it recognizes is unknown. Only in-frame clones appear in the TCRdb table, and some are missing; sequencing was by immunoSEQ multiplex PCR. The table lists about 14,000 clones, under 90% of them singletons. These data come from a study of OX40 agonist ivuxolimab in advanced cancers. Across the study: Each patient was given ivuxolimab into a vein every 2 weeks, at 0.01 to 10 mg/kg.

Study-wide results and caveats: At 0.1 to 3.0 mg/kg and by week 6, clonal expansion occurred in CD4+ and CD8+ blood T cells.

This specimen consisted of CD4+ or CD8+ T cells sorted from blood, obtained in a trial of the OX40 agonist ivuxolimab. The clonotype was recovered from an adult with an advanced solid tumor such as melanoma, head and neck, liver or kidney cancer.

CDR3 DNA sequence: TGTGCCAGCAGCTTATTGAGCACAGATACGCAGTATTTT. Protein: CASSLLSTDTQYF. The chain links TRBV7-5 to TRBJ2-3. TRBV7-5 corresponds to a pseudogene. The CDR3 contains 13 residues.